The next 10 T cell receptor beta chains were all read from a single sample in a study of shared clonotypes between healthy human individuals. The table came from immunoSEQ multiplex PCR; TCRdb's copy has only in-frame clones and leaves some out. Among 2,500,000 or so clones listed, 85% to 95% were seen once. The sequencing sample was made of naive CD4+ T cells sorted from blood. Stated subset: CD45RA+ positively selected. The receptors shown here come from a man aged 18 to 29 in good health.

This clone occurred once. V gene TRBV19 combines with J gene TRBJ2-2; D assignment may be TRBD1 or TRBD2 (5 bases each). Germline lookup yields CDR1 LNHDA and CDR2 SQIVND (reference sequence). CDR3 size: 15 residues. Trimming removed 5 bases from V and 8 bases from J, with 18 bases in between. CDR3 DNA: TGTGCCAGTAGTGCCCGGGACGCTCCTGGGGGGGAGCTGTTTTTT. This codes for CASSARDAPGGELFF.

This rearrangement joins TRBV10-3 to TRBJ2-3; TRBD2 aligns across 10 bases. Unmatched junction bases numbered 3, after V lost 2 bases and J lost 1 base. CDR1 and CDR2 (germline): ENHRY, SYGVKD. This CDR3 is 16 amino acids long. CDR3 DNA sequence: TGTGCCATCAGTGAGCGTCTAGCGGGGGGCACAGATACGCAGTATTTT. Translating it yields CAISERLAGGTDTQYF.

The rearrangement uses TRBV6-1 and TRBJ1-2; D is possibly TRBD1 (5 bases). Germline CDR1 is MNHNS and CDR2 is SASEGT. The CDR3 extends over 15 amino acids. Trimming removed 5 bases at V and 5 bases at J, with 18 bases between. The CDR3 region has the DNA TGTGCCAGCAGTCTTCAGGGCCAGGGCGGTTATGGCTACACCTTC. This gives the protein CASSLQGQGGYGYTF.

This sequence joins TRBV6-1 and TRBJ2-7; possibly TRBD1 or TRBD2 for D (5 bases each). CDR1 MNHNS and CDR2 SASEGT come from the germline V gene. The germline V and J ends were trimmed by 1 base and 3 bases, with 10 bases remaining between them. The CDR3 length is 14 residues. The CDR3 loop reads CASSEGGPVYEQYF. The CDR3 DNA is TGTGCCAGCAGTGAAGGGGGACCGGTCTACGAGCAGTACTTC.

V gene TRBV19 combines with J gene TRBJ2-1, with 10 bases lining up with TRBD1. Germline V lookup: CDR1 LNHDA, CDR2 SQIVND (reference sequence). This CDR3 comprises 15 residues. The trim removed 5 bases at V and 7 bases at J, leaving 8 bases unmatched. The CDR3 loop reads CASSPRDRGGNEQFF. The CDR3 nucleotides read TGTGCCAGTAGTCCCCGGGACAGGGGCGGGAATGAGCAGTTCTTC.

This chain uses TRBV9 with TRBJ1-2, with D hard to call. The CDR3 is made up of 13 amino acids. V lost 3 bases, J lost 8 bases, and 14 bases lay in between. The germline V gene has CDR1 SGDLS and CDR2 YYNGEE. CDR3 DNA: TGTGCCAGCAGCGATCTCGGGGTGAGGGGCTACACCTTC. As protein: CASSDLGVRGYTF.

CDR3 sequence reads: CASSLVWGNSNQPQHF. DNA for the CDR3: TGTGCCAGCAGCTTGGTTTGGGGAAATAGCAATCAGCCCCAGCATTTT. The chain couples TRBV5-8 to TRBJ1-5, with D unresolved. The germline V gene has CDR1 SGHTS and CDR2 YDEGEE. The CDR3 totals 16 residues. Trimming took off 0 bases at V and 0 bases at J, with 10 bases between the two ends.

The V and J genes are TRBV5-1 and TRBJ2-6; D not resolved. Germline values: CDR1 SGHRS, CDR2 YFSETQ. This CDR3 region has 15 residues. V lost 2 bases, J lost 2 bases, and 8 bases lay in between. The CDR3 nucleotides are TGCGCCAGCAGCTTACAAGGGCCTGGGGCCAACGTCCTGACTTTC. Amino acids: CASSLQGPGANVLTF.

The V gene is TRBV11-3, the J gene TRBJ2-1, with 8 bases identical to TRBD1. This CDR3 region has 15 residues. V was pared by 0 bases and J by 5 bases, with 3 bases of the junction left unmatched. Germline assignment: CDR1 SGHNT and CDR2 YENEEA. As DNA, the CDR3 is TGTGCCAGCAGCTTAGAAGGACAGGGCAACAATGAGCAGTTCTTC. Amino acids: CASSLEGQGNNEQFF.

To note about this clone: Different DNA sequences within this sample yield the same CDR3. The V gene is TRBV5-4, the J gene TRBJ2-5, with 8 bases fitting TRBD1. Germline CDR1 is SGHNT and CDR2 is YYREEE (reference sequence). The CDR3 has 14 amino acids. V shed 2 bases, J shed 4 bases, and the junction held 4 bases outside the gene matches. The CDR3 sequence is CASSFTGGGETQYF. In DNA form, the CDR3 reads TGTGCCAGCAGCTTTACAGGGGGAGGAGAGACCCAGTACTTC.